This is a list of T cell receptor beta chains from one sample in a study of Graves' ophthalmopathy and Graves' hyperthyroidism. MiXCR was run by TCRdb on the multiplex PCR reads, yielding one entry per CDR3 protein. The data contain 650,000 to 800,000 distinct CDR3 sequences, 35% to 45% of them seen just once; the ten biggest clones take up around 3.3%. Sample: peripheral blood. These TCRs come from an adult man with Graves' ophthalmopathy. The CDR3 runs from the conserved cysteine through the conserved F or W. The D gene is left open where the match is weak. Not every row has a clone size; where given, it reads once, few, many or a size class.

V gene	clone size	J gene	D gene	CDR3 protein	CDR3 DNA
TRBV29-1	NA	TRBJ2-5	TRBD2	CSVTSGQETQYF	TGCAGCGTAACTAGCGGCCAAGAGACCCAGTACTTC
TRBV6-2/TRBV6-3	NA	TRBJ2-7	NA	CASSAGHGLYEQYF	TGTGCCAGTAGTGCGGGACACGGACTATACGAGCAGTACTTC
TRBV13	NA	TRBJ1-6	NA	CASSLGVVGYNSPLHF	TGTGCCAGCAGCTTAGGGGTGGTGGGCTATAATTCACCCCTCCACTTT
TRBV2	NA	TRBJ1-5	NA	CASCRREFEETQHF	TGTGCCAGCTGCCGGCGGGAGTTTGAAGAGACCCAGCATTTT
TRBV29-1	NA	TRBJ1-5	NA	CSVVVESNQPQHF	TGCAGCGTTGTTGTGGAAAGCAATCAGCCCCAGCATTTT
TRBV11-2	few	TRBJ2-2	NA	CASSLIGRAPNTGELFF	TGTGCCAGCAGCTTAATCGGGCGAGCTCCTAACACCGGGGAGCTGTTTTTT
TRBV12-3/TRBV12-4	few	TRBJ2-2	TRBD2	CASRTTSGSDTGELFF	TGTGCCAGCAGAACGACTAGCGGGAGCGACACCGGGGAGCTGTTTTTT
TRBV4-3	few	TRBJ1-1	NA	CASGPVGADTEAFF	TGCGCCAGCGGCCCGGTCGGTGCCGACACTGAAGCTTTCTTT
TRBV6-5	NA	TRBJ1-5	NA	CASSETLAHLPQHF	TGTGCCAGCAGTGAAACGCTAGCTCACCTGCCCCAGCATTTT
TRBV7-9	many	TRBJ1-1	NA	CASSAPQGLNTEAFF	TGTGCCAGTTCCGCTCCCCAGGGACTGAACACTGAAGCTTTCTTT
TRBV7-9	many	TRBJ1-1	TRBD1	CASSLAGGQALKEAFF	TGTGCCAGCAGCTTAGCGGGGGGACAGGCTTTGAAAGAAGCTTTCTTT
TRBV25-1	NA	TRBJ1-6	NA	CASTPPASPPQGYNSPLHF	TGTGCCAGCACACCTCCGGCCAGCCCCCCACAGGGCTATAATTCACCCCTCCACTTT
TRBV10-2	many	TRBJ1-1	NA	CASFQPGLEAFF	TGCGCCAGCTTCCAGCCCGGGTTAGAAGCTTTCTTT
TRBV19	NA	TRBJ1-2	NA	CASNLKDIKYGYIF	TGTGCCAGTAATCTCAAGGACATAAAGTATGGCTACATCTTC
TRBV11-3	NA	TRBJ2-5	TRBD1	CASSLGTGSVQETQYF	TGTGCCAGCAGCTTGGGGACAGGGTCAGTCCAAGAGACCCAGTACTTC
TRBV29-1	NA	TRBJ1-5	NA	CSVASAPRADWPQHF	TGCAGCGTTGCTAGTGCCCCAAGGGCCGACTGGCCCCAGCATTTT
TRBV7-8	few	TRBJ1-1	NA	CASSFRRVGVPEAFF	TGTGCCAGCAGCTTCCGCCGGGTGGGAGTTCCTGAAGCTTTCTTT
TRBV20-1	NA	TRBJ1-4	NA	CSVYGGPNEKLFF	TGCAGTGTTTATGGGGGGCCTAATGAAAAACTGTTTTTT